The 15 T cell receptor beta chains listed next were all sequenced from one sample in a study of CD8+ T cells in alopecia areata. cDNA serving as the sequencing template came from extracted, reverse transcribed RNA. TCRdb's table, derived via immunoSEQ multiplex PCR, lists solely in-frame clones and lacks some. The sample contains under 130,000 clones, approximately 60% of which appear only once. Material: CD4+ T cells sorted from blood. These receptors all come from a human donor in good health.

This clone was recorded a few times. The chain recombines TRBV11-2 with TRBJ1-2, with D perhaps matching TRBD1 (5 bases). The germline CDR1 and CDR2 sequences are SGHAT and FQNNGV. The CDR3 totals 15 residues. V was shortened by 3 bases and J by 4 bases, with 15 bases between the two germline ends. CDR3 region: CASSFPRGIPYGYTF. CDR3 DNA: TGTGCCAGCAGCTTTCCAAGGGGAATCCCCTATGGCTACACCTTC.

This clone came up a few times. V and J are TRBV30 and TRBJ1-3; 7 bases map to TRBD1. There are 13 residues in the CDR3. CDR1 is GTSNPN and CDR2 is SVGIG in the germline V gene (reference sequence). The trim removed 7 bases at V and 2 bases at J, leaving 5 bases unmatched. CDR3 in DNA: TGTGCCTCTAACAGGGGACCTGGAAACACCATATATTTT. As protein: CASNRGPGNTIYF.

DNA of the CDR3: TGTGCCAGCATCGGTTACAATGAGCAGTTCTTC. It specifies CASIGYNEQFF. The gene calls are TRBV2 and TRBJ2-1; unclear D gene. Looked up from germline, CDR1 is SNHLY and CDR2 is FYNNEI. The CDR3 is 11 amino acids. V lost 7 bases and J lost 4, with 5 bases in between.

The chain employs TRBV28 and TRBJ1-2; D remains ambiguous. Germline V gene sequence: CDR1 MDHEN, CDR2 SYDVKM. This CDR3 is built from 11 residues. The germline V and J ends were trimmed by 4 bases and 8 bases, with 8 bases remaining between them. The CDR3 coding sequence is TGTGCCAGCAGTTCACCTCGGGGCTACACCTTC. The encoded protein is CASSSPRGYTF.

This clone was recorded a few times. The chain joins TRBV23-1 to TRBJ1-5; D is unresolved. TRBV23-1 is an open reading frame, and its role is uncertain. The CDR3 contains 14 residues. Trimming took 7 bases from V and 5 from J, leaving 15 bases between them. The CDR3 region has the DNA TGCGCCAGCACCACCGGGCAGCCCCATCAGCCCCAGCATTTT. This translates into CASTTGQPHQPQHF.

The genes are TRBV2 and TRBJ2-1; D perhaps matches TRBD2 (6 bases). CDR3 size: 15 residues. CDR1 and CDR2 (germline): SNHLY, FYNNEI. Deletions cut 4 bases from V and 2 bases from J, with 12 bases between. The CDR3 loop reads CASSVSRGTYNEQFF. CDR3 nucleotides: TGTGCCAGCAGTGTGTCGCGGGGCACCTACAATGAGCAGTTCTTC.

The chain links TRBV10-3 to TRBJ2-3; TRBD1 is a possible D gene (5 bases). The CDR3 runs 16 residues. V lost 4 bases to trimming and J lost 4 bases, with 18 bases between them. In germline, CDR1 is ENHRY, CDR2 SYGVKD. The CDR3 sequence: CAISVPSSGMPDTQYF. In DNA, the CDR3 is TGTGCCATCAGTGTCCCTTCCTCAGGGATGCCAGATACGCAGTATTTT.

This chain connects TRBV7-6 to TRBJ2-5; D may be TRBD1 (5 bases). Germline lookup yields CDR1 SGHVS and CDR2 FNYEAQ. V was cut by 0 bases and J by 5 bases, with 10 bases left in between. CDR3 length: 14 amino acids. The CDR3 region is CASSLAQGVETQYF. CDR3 DNA: TGTGCCAGCAGCTTAGCACAAGGGGTGGAGACCCAGTACTTC.

This clone was counted a few times. The rearrangement uses TRBV7-9 and TRBJ1-5, with TRBD1 as a possible D gene (6 bases). Trimming removed 4 bases from V and 3 bases from J, with 13 bases in between. The germline gives CDR1 SEHNR, CDR2 FQNEAQ (reference sequence). This CDR3 comprises 15 residues. This CDR3 reads CASSSTRGPNQPQHF. The CDR3, as DNA: TGTGCCAGCAGCTCGACCCGGGGGCCCAATCAGCCCCAGCATTTT.

This clone was seen a single time. The chain carries TRBV29-1 and TRBJ2-3; the D gene is possibly TRBD2 (7 bases). There are 16 residues in the CDR3. Germline V gene data show CDR1 as SQVTM and CDR2 as ANQGSEA. V lost 4 bases and J 6 bases, leaving 23 bases between the germline ends. For the CDR3, the DNA is TGCAGCGTTGTCTTGGCGCGGGGGCAACGGAGCGATACGCAGTATTTT. It specifies CSVVLARGQRSDTQYF.

This CDR3 is CASRELAGSTGELFF. Here the CDR3 DNA reads TGTGCCAGCAGGGAACTAGCGGGGTCCACCGGGGAGCTGTTTTTT. J is TRBJ2-2 and V is TRBV2; TRBD2 aligns across 10 bases. The germline V gene encodes CDR1 SNHLY and CDR2 FYNNEI. The trim removed 6 bases at V and 4 bases at J, leaving 5 bases unmatched. The CDR3 loop spans 15 amino acids.

This clone turned up a few times. The CDR3 sequence is CASSVGSTQETQYF. The CDR3 DNA reads as TGCGCCAGCAGTGTCGGGTCTACGCAAGAGACCCAGTACTTC. The chain has TRBV5-1 and TRBJ2-5, with D unclear. Trimming stripped 5 bases from V and 2 bases from J, with 13 bases between. The germline V gene has CDR1 SGHRS and CDR2 YFSETQ. This CDR3 spans 14 amino acids.

V is TRBV10-3 and J is TRBJ2-5; 7 bases align to TRBD1. Germline assignment: CDR1 ENHRY and CDR2 SYGVKD. This CDR3 contains 15 residues. V lost 6 bases to trimming and J lost 0 bases; unmatched junction nucleotides: 7. CDR3 loop: CAIRTQGVHQETQYF. For the CDR3, the DNA is TGTGCCATCAGGACTCAGGGGGTACACCAAGAGACCCAGTACTTC.

V gene TRBV30 combines with J gene TRBJ1-5; D is possibly TRBD1 (5 bases). This CDR3 contains 15 residues. The germline V gene encodes CDR1 GTSNPN and CDR2 SVGIG (reference sequence). Trimming removed 1 base at V and 6 bases at J, with 16 bases between. CDR3: CAWSGGIRGGQPQHF. CDR3 DNA sequence: TGTGCCTGGAGTGGCGGGATAAGGGGAGGTCAGCCCCAGCATTTT.

This clone appeared a few times. V is TRBV29-1 and J is TRBJ2-3, with 11 bases matching TRBD1. This CDR3 contains 15 residues. V shed 4 bases, J shed 0 bases, and the junction held 3 bases outside the gene matches. Germline CDR1 and CDR2: SQVTM and ANQGSEA. The CDR3 bases are TGCAGCGTTGGCGGGACAGGGGGTAGCACAGATACGCAGTATTTT. This sequence encodes CSVGGTGGSTDTQYF.